This TCR beta chain is from a study of blood T cell repertoires in COVID-19. At the level of the study: Sources were T cells, B-cell-depleted T cells, or PBMCs; the material itself was cDNA or gDNA.

Recruits, aged roughly 18 to 89 years, lived in approximately 26 US areas. With 0 bases removed from V and 3 bases from J, the gap between germline ends came to 6 bases. This CDR3 is built from 13 residues. In the original workflow: Reference gene primer amplification gave estimated nucleated cell counts. TCRdb's table, derived via immunoSEQ multiplex PCR, lists solely in-frame clones and lacks some. V and J calls and clone size are given by that table; D and trimming were obtained from the DNA. The repertoire holds 150,000 to 200,000 clones, around 80% seen once, with roughly 8.6% in the top ten. J is TRBJ2-7 and V is TRBV12-3 or TRBV12-4; possibly TRBD2 for D (6 bases). This clonotype was sampled from a woman aged 45-65 years who had recovered from COVID-19. The material sequenced was PBMCs or T cells enriched from blood (not recorded which). CDR3 DNA: TGTGCCAGCAGTTTAGCGGGGGGCTACGAGCAGTACTTC. Protein: CASSLAGGYEQYF.